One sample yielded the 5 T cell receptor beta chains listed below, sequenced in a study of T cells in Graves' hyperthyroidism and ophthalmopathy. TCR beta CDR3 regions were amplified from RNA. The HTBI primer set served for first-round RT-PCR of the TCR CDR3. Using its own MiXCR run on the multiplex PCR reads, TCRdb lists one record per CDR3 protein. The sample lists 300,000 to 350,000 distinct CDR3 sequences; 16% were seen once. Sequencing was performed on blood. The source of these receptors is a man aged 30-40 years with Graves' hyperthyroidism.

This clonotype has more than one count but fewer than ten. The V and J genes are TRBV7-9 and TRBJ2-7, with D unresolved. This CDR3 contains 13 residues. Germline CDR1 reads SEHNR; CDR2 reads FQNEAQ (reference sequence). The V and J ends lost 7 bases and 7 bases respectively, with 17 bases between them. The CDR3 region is CASKRTPTGEQYF. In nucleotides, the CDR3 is TGTGCCAGCAAAAGGACCCCGACGGGTGAGCAGTACTTC.

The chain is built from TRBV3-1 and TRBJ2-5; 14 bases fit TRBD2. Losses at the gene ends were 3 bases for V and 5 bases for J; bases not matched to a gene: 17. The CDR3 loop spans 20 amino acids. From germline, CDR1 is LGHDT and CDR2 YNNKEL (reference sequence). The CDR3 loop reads CASSQERLAGGTSEIETQYF. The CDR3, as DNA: TGTGCCAGCAGCCAGGAAAGACTAGCGGGAGGGACATCGGAGATCGAGACCCAGTACTTC.

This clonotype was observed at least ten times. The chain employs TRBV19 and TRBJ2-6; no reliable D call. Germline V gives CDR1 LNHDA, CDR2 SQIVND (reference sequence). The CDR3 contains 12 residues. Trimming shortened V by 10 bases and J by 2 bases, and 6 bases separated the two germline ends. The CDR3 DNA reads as TGTGCCATTGCGACTGGGGCCAACGTCCTGACTTTC. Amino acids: CAIATGANVLTF.

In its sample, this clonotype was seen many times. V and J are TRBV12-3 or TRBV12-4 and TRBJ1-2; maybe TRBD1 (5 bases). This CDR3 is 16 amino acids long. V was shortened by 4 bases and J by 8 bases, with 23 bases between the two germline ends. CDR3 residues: CASSSPLGRGRQGYTF. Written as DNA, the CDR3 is TGTGCCAGCAGTTCCCCCTTGGGTAGGGGACGTCAAGGCTACACCTTC.

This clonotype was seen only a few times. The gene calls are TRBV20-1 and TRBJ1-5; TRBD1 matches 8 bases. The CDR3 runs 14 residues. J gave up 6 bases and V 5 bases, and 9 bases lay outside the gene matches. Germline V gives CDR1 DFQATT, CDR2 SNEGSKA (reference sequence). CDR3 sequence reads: CSAGPAGGIQPQHF. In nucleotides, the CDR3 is TGCAGTGCTGGGCCGGCAGGGGGCATTCAGCCCCAGCATTTT.